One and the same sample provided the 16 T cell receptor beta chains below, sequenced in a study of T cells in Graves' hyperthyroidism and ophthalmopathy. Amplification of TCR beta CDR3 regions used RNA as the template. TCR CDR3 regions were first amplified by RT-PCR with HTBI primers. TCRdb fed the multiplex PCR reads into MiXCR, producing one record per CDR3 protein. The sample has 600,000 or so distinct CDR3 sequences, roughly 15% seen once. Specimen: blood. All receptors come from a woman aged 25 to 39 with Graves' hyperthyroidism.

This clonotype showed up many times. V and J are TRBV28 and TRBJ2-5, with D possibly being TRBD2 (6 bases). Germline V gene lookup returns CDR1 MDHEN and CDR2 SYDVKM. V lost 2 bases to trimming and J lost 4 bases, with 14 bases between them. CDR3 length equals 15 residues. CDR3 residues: CASSLASLGGETQYF. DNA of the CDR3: TGTGCCAGCAGTTTAGCTAGCTTGGGAGGAGAGACCCAGTACTTC.

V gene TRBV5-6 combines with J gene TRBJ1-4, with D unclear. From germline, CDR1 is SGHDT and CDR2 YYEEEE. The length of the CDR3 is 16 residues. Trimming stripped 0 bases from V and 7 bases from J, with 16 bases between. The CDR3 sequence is CASSLGLAGYAEKLFF. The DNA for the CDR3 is TGTGCCAGCAGCTTGGGTTTGGCAGGATATGCTGAAAAACTGTTTTTT.

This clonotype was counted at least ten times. The CDR3 DNA is TGTGCCAGCAGACCACAGACCTACCAAGAGACCCAGTACTTC. It encodes CASRPQTYQETQYF. The J gene is TRBJ2-5, the V gene TRBV6-2 or TRBV6-3; D call uncertain. V was trimmed by 6 bases and J by 0 bases, leaving 11 bases between them. This CDR3 comprises 14 residues. CDR1 and CDR2 (germline): MNHEY, SVGEGT.

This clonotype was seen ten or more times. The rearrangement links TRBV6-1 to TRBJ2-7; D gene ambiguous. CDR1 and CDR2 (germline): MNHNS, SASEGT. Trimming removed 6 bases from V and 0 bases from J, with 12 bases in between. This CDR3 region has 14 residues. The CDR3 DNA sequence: TGTGCCAGCAGAGGAAGCACAAACTCCTACGAGCAGTACTTC. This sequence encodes CASRGSTNSYEQYF.

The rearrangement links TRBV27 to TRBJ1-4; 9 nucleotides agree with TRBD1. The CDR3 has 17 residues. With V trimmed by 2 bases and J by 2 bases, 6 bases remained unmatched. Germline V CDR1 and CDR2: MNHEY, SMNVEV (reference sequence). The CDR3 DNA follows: TGTGCCAGCAGTTTAGTTAGAGGACAGGGGACTAATGAAAAACTGTTTTTT. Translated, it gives CASSLVRGQGTNEKLFF.

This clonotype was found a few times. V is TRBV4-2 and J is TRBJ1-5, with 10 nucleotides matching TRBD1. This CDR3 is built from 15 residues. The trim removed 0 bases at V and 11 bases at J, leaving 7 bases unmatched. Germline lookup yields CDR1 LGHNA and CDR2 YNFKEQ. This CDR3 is CASSQDRGQGWAQHF. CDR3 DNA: TGTGCCAGCAGCCAAGATCGGGGACAGGGGTGGGCCCAGCATTTT.

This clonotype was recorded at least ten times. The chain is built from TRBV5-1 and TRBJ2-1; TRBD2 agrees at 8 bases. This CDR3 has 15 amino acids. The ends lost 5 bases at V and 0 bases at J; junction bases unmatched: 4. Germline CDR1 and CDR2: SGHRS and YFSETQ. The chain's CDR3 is CASRLGGVSYNEQFF. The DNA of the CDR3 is TGCGCCAGCAGACTCGGGGGGGTCTCCTACAATGAGCAGTTCTTC.

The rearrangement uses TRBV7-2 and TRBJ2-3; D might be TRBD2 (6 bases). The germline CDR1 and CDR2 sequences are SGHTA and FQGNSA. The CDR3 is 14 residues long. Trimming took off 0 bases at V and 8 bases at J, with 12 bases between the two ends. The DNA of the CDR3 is TGTGCCAGCAGCTTAGCGTCATCTAGCGCTACGCAGTATTTT. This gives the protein CASSLASSSATQYF.

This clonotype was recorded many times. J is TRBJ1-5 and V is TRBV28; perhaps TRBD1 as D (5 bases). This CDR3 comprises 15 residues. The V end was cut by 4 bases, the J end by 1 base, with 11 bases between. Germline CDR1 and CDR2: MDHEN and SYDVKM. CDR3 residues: CASSSGTLSNQPQHF. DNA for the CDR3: TGTGCCAGCAGTTCCGGGACGTTGAGCAATCAGCCCCAGCATTTT. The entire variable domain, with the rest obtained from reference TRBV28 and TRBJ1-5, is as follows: DVKVTQSSRYLVKRTGEKVFLECVQDMDHENMFWYRQDPGLGLRLIYFSYDVKMKEKGDIPEGYSVSREKKERFSLILESASTNQTSMYLCASSSGTLSNQPQHFGDGTRLSIL.

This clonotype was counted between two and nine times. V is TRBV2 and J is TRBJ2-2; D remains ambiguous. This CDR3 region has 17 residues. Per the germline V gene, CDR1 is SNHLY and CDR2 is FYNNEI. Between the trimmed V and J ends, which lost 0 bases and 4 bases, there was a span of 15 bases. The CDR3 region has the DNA TGTGCCAGCAGTGAAGCGCTGGCGGCAGGAACCACCGGGGAGCTGTTTTTT. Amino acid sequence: CASSEALAAGTTGELFF. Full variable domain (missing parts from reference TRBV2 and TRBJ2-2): EPEVTQTPSHQVTQMGQEVILRCVPISNHLYFYWYRQILGQKVEFLVSFYNNEISEKSEIFDDQFSVERPDGSNFTLKIRSTKLEDSAMYFCASSEALAAGTTGELFFGEGSRLTVL.

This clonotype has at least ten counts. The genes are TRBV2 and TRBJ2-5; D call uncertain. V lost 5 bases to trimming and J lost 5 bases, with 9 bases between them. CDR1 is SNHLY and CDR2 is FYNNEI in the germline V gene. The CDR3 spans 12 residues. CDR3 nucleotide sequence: TGTGCCAGCAGTCTAAGTGCGGAGACCCAGTACTTC. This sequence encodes CASSLSAETQYF.

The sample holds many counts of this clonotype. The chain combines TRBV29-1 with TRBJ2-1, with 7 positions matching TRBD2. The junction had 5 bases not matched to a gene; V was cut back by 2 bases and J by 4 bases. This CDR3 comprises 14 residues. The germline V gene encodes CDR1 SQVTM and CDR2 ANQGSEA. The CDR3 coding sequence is TGCAGCGTTGAATCGGCTAGCGGTTACAATGAGCAGTTCTTC. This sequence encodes CSVESASGYNEQFF.

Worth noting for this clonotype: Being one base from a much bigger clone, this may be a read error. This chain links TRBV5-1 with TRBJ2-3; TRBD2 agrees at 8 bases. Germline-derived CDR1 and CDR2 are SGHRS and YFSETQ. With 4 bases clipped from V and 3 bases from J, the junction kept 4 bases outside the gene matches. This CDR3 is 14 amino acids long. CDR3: CASSAGLGTDTQYF. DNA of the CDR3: TGCGCCAGCAGCGCGGGACTAGGAACAGATACGCAGTATTTT.

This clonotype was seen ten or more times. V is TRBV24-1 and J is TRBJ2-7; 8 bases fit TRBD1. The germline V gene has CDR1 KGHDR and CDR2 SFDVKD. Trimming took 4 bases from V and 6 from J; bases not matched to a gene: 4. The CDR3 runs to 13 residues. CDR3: CATSDPDRAEQYF. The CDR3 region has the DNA TGTGCCACCAGTGACCCGGACAGGGCCGAGCAGTACTTC.

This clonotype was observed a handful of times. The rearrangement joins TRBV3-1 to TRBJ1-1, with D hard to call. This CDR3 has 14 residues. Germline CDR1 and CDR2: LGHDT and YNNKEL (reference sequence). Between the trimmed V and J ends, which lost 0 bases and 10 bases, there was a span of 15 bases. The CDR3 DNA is TGTGCCAGCAGCCAAGATATAGGTTGGGCTGTAGCTTTCTTT. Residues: CASSQDIGWAVAFF.

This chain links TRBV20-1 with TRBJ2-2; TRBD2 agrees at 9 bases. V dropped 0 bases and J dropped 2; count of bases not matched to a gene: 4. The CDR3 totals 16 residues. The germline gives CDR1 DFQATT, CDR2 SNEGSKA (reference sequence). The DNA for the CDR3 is TGCAGTGCTAGAGATCAGACTAGCGGAAACACCGGGGAGCTGTTTTTT. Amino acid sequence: CSARDQTSGNTGELFF.